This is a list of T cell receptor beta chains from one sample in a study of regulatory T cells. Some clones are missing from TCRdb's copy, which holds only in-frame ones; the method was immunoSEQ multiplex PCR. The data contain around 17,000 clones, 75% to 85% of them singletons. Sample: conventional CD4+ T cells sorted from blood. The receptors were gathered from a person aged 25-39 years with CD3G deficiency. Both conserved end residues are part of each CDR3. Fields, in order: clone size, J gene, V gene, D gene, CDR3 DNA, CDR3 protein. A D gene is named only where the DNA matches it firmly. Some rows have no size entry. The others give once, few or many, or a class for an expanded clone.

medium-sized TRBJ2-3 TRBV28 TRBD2 TGTGCCAGCAGTCTAGGTGCTAGCGGGGGTGGAGATACGCAGTATTTT CASSLGASGGGDTQYF
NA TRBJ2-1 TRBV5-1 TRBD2 TGCGCCAGCAGCCCGGCTAGCGGGAGCCGGTGGATCTTC CASSPASGSRWIF
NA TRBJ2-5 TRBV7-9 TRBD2 TGTGCCAGCAGCTCCGGACAGCGGGGGGGAGAGACCCAGTACTTC CASSSGQRGGETQYF
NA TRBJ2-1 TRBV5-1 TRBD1 TGCGCCAGCAGCTTGCAGGGGGCATCCTACAATGAGCAGTTCTTC CASSLQGASYNEQFF
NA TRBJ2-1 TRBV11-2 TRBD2 TGTGCCAGCAGCTTAGATCCCGGACTAGCGGGGGGGAATGAGCAGTTCTTC CASSLDPGLAGGNEQFF
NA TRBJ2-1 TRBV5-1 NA TGCGCCAGCAGCTTGGCCGGATTTGGGAACAATGAGCAGTTCTTC CASSLAGFGNNEQFF
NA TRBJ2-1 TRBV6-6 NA TGTGCCAGCAGTTACCAGCCCGTCTACAATGAGCAGTTCTTC CASSYQPVYNEQFF
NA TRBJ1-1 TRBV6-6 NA TGTGCCAGCCGCCCGGGGAACACTGAAGCTTTCTTT CASRPGNTEAFF
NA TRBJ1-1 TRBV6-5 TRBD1 TGTGCCAGCAGTCGACAGGGGGCGAACACTGAAGCTTTCTTT CASSRQGANTEAFF
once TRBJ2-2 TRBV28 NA TGTGCCAGCAGTTTAATCGGCACCGGGGAGCTGTTTTTT CASSLIGTGELFF
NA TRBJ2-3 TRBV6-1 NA TGTGCCAGCAGTGAAGGGGGGGGCGCAGATACGCAGTATTTT CASSEGGGADTQYF
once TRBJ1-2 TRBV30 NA TGTGCCTGGAGTATAGGGGACGATACCAATGGCTACACCTTC CAWSIGDDTNGYTF
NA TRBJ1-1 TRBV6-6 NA TGTGCCAGCAGTTACTCCGACACGAACACTGAAGCTTTCTTT CASSYSDTNTEAFF
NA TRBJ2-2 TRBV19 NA TGTGCCACAACTCCCCTAACCAGCCGGGGAGAGCTGTTTTTT CATTPLTSRGELFF
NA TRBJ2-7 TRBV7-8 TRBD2 TGTGCCAGCAGCTTAGTGGCTAGCGGGAGTAGTAGCTACTACGAGCAGTACTTC CASSLVASGSSSYYEQYF
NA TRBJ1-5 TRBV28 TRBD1 TGTGCCAGCAGCCCCCCTCCGACAGGGGGCTTTCCCCAGCCCCAGCATTTT CASSPPPTGGFPQPQHF
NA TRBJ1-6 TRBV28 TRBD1 TGTGCCAGTGGACGACAGGGGAGGCTCTCACCCCTCCACTTT CASGRQGRLSPLHF
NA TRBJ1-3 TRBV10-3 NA TGTGCCATCAGGGATGGTAACACCATATATTTT CAIRDGNTIYF
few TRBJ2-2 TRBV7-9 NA TGTGCCAGCAGCTTAGGGAGGACAACGAACACCGGGGAGCTGTTTTTT CASSLGRTTNTGELFF
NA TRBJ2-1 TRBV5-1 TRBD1 TGCGCCAGCAGCTTCGGAAACAGGGGCGATGAGCAGTTCTTC CASSFGNRGDEQFF
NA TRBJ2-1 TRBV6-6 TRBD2 TGTGCCAGCCGAGGACCCGGGACTATTAACAATGAGCAGTTCTTC CASRGPGTINNEQFF
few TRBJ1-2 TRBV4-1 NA TGCGCCAGCAGCCAAGATGGGGGTATAACTTATGGCTACACCTTC CASSQDGGITYGYTF